The clone carrying this T cell receptor (beta chain) occurred once. TCRdb's copy holds only in-frame clones and misses some; the assay was immunoSEQ multiplex PCR. The data show under 300,000 clones, with 75% to 90% seen just once and 1.5% to 2% held by the top ten. The V end was cut by 3 bases, the J end by 3 bases, with 12 bases between. Germline-derived CDR1 and CDR2 are SGHDN and FVKESK. This CDR3 is built from 14 residues. The data are from a study of blood T cell repertoires in COVID-19. What was sequenced was PBMCs or T cells enriched from blood (not recorded which). The clonotype was recovered from a woman in her 50s who had recovered from COVID-19. This rearrangement joins TRBV14 to TRBJ2-7; TRBD1 might be the D (6 bases). The CDR3 bases are TGTGCCAGCAGCCACCGACAGGATTTCTACGAGCAGTACTTC. This gives the protein CASSHRQDFYEQYF.